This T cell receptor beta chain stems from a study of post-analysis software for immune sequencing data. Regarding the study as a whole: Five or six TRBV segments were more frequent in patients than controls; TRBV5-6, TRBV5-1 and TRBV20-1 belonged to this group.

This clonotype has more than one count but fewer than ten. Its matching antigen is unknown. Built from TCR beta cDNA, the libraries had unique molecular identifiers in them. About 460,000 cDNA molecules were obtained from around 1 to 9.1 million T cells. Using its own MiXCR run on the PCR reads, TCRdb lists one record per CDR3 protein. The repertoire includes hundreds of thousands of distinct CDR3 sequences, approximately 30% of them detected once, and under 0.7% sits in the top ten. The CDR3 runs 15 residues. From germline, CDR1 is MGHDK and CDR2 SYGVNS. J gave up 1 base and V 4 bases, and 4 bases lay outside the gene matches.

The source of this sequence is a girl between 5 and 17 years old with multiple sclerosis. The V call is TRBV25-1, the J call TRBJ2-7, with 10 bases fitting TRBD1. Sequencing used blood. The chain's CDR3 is CASSGDRGLSYEQYF. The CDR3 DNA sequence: TGTGCCAGCAGTGGGGACAGGGGTTTATCCTACGAGCAGTACTTC.